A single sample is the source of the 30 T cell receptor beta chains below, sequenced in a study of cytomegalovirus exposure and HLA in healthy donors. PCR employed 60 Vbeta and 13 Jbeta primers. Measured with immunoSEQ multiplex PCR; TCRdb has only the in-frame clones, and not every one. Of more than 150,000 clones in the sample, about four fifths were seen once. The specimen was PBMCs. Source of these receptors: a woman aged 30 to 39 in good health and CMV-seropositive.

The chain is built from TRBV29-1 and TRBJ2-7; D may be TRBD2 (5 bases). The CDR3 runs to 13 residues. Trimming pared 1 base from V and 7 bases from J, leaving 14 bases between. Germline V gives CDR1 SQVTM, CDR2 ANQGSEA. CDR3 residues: CSVEAGDPWEQYF. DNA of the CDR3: TGCAGCGTTGAAGCCGGGGATCCCTGGGAGCAGTACTTC.

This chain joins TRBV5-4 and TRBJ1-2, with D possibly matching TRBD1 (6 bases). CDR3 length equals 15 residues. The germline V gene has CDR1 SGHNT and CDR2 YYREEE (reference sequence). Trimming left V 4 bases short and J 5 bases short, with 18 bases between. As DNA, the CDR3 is TGTGCCAGCAGCCCCCAGGGGTCCCAAGGGTATGGCTACACCTTC. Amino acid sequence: CASSPQGSQGYGYTF.

The CDR3 DNA reads TGCAGCGTTGAAGATGGTATGACGGGGGGTGAAGCTTTCTTT. Amino acid sequence: CSVEDGMTGGEAFF. This rearrangement joins TRBV29-1 to TRBJ1-1; TRBD1 is a possible D gene (5 bases). Trimming removed 0 bases at V and 7 bases at J, with 15 bases between. The CDR3 spans 14 residues. The V gene's germline CDR1 is SQVTM and CDR2 ANQGSEA.

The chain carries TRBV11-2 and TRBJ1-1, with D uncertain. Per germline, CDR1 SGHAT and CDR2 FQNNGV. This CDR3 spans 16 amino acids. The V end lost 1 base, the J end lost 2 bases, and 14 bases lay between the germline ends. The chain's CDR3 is CASSLGFTVINTEAFF. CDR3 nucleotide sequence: TGTGCCAGCAGCTTAGGGTTCACAGTAATTAACACTGAAGCTTTCTTT.

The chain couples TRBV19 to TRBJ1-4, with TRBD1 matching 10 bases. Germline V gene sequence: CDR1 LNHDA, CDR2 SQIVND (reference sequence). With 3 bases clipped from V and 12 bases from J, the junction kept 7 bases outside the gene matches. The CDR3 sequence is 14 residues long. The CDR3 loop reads CASSILGQGLELFF. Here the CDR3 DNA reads TGTGCCAGTAGTATCCTGGGACAGGGGTTGGAACTGTTTTTT.

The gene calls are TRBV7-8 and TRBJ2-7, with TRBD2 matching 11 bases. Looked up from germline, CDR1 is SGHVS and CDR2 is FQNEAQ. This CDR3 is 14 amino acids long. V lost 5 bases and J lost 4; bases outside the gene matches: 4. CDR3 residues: CASSATSGGYEQYF. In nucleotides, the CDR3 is TGTGCCAGCAGCGCTACTAGCGGGGGTTACGAGCAGTACTTC.

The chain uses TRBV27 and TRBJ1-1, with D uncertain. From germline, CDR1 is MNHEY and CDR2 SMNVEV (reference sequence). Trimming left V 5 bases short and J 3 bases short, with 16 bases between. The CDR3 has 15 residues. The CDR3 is CASSQYRVAYTEAFF. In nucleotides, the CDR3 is TGTGCCAGCAGTCAATATAGGGTAGCGTACACTGAAGCTTTCTTT.

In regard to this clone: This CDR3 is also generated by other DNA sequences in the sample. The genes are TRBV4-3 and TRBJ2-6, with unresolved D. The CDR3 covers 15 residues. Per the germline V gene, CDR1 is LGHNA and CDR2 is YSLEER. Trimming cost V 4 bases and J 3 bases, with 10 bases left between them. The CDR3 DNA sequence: TGCGCCAGCAGCCCCCGAGTCGGTGGGGCCAACGTCCTGACTTTC. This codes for CASSPRVGGANVLTF.

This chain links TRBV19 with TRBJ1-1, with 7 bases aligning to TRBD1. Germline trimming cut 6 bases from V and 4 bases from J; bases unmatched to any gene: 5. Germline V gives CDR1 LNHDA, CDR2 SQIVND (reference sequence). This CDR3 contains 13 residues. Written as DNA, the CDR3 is TGTGCCAGTAGGTCAGGGGGTCCCACTGAAGCTTTCTTT. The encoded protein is CASRSGGPTEAFF.

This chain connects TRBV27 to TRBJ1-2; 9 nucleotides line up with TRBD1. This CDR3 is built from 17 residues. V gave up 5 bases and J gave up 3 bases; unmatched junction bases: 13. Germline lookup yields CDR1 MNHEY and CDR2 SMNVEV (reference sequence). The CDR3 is CASSAITGTGPHYGYTF. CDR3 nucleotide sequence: TGTGCCAGCAGTGCCATTACCGGGACAGGGCCCCACTATGGCTACACCTTC.

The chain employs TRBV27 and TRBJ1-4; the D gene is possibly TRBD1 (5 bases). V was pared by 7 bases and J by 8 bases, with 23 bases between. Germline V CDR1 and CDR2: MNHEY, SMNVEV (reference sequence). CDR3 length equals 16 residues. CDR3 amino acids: CASTHIVRGPKEKLFF. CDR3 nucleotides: TGTGCCAGCACCCACATAGTAAGGGGCCCCAAGGAAAAACTGTTTTTT.

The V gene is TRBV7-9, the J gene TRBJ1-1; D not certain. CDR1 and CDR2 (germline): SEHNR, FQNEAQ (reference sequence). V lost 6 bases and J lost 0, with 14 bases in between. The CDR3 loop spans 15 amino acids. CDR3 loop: CASRSAGSMNTEAFF. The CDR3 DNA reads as TGTGCCAGCAGGTCGGCGGGGAGCATGAACACTGAAGCTTTCTTT.

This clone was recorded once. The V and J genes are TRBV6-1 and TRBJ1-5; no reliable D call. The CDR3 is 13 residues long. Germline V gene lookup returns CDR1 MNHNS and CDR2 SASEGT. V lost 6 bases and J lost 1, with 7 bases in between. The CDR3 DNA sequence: TGTGCCAGCAGCACTATGAGCAATCAGCCCCAGCATTTT. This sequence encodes CASSTMSNQPQHF.

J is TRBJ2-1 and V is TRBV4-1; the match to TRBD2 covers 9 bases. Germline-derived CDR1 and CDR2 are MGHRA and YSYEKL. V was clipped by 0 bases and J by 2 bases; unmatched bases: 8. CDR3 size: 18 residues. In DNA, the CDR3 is TGCGCCAGCAGCCAAGATCCGATAGCGGGGGAAGCCTACAATGAGCAGTTCTTC. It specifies CASSQDPIAGEAYNEQFF.

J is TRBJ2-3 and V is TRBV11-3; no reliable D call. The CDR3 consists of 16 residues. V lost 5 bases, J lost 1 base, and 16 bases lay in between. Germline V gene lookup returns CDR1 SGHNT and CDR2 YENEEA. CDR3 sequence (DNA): TGTGCCAGCAGCACAAAAACACCTAGAGGCACAGATACGCAGTATTTT. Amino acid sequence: CASSTKTPRGTDTQYF.

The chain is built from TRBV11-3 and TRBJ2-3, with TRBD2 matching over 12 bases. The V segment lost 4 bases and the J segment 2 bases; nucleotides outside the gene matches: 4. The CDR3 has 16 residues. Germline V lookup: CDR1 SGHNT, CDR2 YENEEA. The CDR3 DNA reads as TGTGCCAGCAGCTACGGACTAGCGGGATCCACAGATACGCAGTATTTT. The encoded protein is CASSYGLAGSTDTQYF. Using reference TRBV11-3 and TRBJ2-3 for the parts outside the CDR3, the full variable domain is EAGVVQSPRYKIIEKKQPVAFWCNPISGHNTLYWYLQNLGQGPELLIRYENEEAVDDSQLPKDRFSAERLKGVDSTLKIQPAELGDSAVYLCASSYGLAGSTDTQYFGPGTRLTVL.

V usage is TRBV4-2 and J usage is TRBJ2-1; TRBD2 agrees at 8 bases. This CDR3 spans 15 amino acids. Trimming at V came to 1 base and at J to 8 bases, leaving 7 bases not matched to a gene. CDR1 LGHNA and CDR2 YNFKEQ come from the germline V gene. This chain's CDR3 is CASSQASGSRDEQFF. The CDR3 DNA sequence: TGTGCCAGCAGCCAAGCGAGCGGGAGTAGGGATGAGCAGTTCTTC.

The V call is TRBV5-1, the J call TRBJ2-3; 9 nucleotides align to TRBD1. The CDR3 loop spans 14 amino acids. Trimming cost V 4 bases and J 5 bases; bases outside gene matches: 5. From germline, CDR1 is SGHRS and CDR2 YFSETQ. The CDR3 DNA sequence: TGCGCCAGCAGCGCGGGACAGGGAGGAGATACGCAGTATTTT. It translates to CASSAGQGGDTQYF.

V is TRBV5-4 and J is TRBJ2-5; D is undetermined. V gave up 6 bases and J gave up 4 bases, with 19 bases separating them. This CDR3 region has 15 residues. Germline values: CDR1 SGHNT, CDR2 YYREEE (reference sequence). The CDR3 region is CASTKATATSETQYF. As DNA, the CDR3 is TGTGCCAGCACCAAAGCTACCGCGACTTCAGAGACCCAGTACTTC.

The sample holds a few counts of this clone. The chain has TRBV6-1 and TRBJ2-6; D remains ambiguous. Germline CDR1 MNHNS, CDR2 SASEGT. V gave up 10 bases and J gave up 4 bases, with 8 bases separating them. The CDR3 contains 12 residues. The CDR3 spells CATLTGANVLTF. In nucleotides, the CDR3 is TGTGCCACCCTGACAGGGGCCAACGTCCTGACTTTC.

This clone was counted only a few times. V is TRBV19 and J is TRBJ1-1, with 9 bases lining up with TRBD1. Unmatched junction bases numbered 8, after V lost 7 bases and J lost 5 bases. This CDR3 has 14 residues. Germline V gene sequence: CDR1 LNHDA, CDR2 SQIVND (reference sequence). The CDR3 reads CASITGGARTEAFF. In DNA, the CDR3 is TGTGCCAGTATAACAGGGGGCGCGAGGACTGAAGCTTTCTTT.

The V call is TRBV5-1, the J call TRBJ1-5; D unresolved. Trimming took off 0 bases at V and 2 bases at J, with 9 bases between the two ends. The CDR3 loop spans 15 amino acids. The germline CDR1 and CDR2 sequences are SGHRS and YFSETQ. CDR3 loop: CASSLAGGGNQPQHF. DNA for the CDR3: TGCGCCAGCAGCTTGGCCGGCGGGGGCAATCAGCCCCAGCATTTT.

CDR3 in amino acids: CASSLAGTSSYNEQFF. The CDR3 DNA is TGTGCCAGCAGCTTAGCTGGGACAAGCTCCTACAATGAGCAGTTCTTC. The rearrangement uses TRBV7-2 and TRBJ2-1, with D possibly TRBD1 on 6 matching bases. This CDR3 spans 16 amino acids. V was trimmed by 0 bases and J by 0 bases, leaving 9 bases between them. Germline V gene data show CDR1 as SGHTA and CDR2 as FQGNSA.

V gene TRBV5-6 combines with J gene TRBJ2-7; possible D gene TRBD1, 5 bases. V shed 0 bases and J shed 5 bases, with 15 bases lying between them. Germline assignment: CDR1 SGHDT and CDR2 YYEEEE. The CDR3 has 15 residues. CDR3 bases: TGTGCCAGCAGCTTGGGGGCCAACAGCAGGGACGAGCAGTACTTC. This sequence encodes CASSLGANSRDEQYF.

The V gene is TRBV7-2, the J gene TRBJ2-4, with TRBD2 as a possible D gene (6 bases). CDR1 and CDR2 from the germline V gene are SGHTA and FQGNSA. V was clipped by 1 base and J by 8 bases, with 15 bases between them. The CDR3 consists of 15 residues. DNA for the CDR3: TGTGCCAGCAGCTTAGGGGGGACTTCGATAGACATTCAGTACTTC. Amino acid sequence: CASSLGGTSIDIQYF.

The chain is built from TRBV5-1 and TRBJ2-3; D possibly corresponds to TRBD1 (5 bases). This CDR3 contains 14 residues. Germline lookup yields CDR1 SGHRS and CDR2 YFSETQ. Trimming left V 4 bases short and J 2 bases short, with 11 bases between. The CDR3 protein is CASSLTGNTDTQYF. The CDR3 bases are TGCGCCAGCAGCCTTACAGGAAACACAGATACGCAGTATTTT.

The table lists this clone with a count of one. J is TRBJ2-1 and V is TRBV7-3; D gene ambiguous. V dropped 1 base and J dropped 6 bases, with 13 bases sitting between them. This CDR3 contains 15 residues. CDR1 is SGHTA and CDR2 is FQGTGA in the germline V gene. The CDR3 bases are TGTGCCAGCAGCTTAATCGGAGACTCACGCAATGAGCAGTTCTTC. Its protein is CASSLIGDSRNEQFF.

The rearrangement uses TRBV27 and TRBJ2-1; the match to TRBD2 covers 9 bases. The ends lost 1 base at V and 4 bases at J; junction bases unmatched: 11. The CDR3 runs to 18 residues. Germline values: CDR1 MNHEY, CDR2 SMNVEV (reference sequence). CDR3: CASSLLGVAGVNYNEQFF. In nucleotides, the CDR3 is TGTGCCAGCAGTTTATTAGGAGTAGCGGGAGTGAATTACAATGAGCAGTTCTTC.

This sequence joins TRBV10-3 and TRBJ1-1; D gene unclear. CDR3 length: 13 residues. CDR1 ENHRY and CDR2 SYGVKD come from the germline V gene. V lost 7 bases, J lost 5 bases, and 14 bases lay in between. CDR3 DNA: TGTGCCATCACCGGACGGGAGGAGACTGAAGCTTTCTTT. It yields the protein CAITGREETEAFF.

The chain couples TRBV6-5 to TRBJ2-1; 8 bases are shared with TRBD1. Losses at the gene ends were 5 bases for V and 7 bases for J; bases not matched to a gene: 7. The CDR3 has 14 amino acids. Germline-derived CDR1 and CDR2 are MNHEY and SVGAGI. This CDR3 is CASSRQGRRNEQFF. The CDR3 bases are TGTGCCAGCAGTCGACAGGGGAGGAGGAATGAGCAGTTCTTC.